The rows below give T cell receptor beta chains drawn from one sample of a study of blood T cell repertoires in COVID-19. Data came from immunoSEQ multiplex PCR; TCRdb stores just in-frame clones and leaves some out. The repertoire includes over 200,000 clones, approximately 79% of them detected once, and around 5% sits in the top ten. The sample taken for sequencing was peripheral blood. These receptors were taken from a human donor in a cohort sampled during active COVID-19. Both conserved end residues are part of each CDR3. A D gene is named only where the DNA matches it firmly. The listing skips clone size in some rows; elsewhere it reads once, few, many or a size class.

j_gene,v_gene,d_gene,abundance,CDR3nt,CDR3aa
TRBJ1-1,TRBV7-2,-,-,TGTGCCAGCAGCCGGTCGACAGGCCTGAACACTGAAGCTTTCTTT,CASSRSTGLNTEAFF
TRBJ2-1,TRBV9,TRBD2,-,TGTGCCAGCAGCGCCCCTCTAGCGGGAGGGGACAATGAGCAGTTCTTC,CASSAPLAGGDNEQFF
TRBJ2-7,TRBV5-4,-,few,TGTGCCAGCAGCCCCACGTTGGGGGGTGAAGAGCAGTACTTC,CASSPTLGGEEQYF
TRBJ2-7,TRBV5-1,TRBD2,-,TGCGCCAGCAGCTTGGTTCGGACTAGCGGGAGCTACGAGCAGTACTTC,CASSLVRTSGSYEQYF
TRBJ2-7,TRBV11-2,TRBD2,-,TGTGCCAGCAGCCTCGGGACTAGCGGGGTCTACGAGCAGTACTTC,CASSLGTSGVYEQYF
TRBJ2-6,TRBV7-2,TRBD1,-,TGTGCCAGCAGCCAACGATTCGGACAGGGGGCGGCGGGGGCCAACGTCCTGACTTTC,CASSQRFGQGAAGANVLTF
TRBJ2-1,TRBV25-1,TRBD1,-,TGTGCCAGCAGCAGTCGACAGGGGTCCTACAATGAGCAGTTCTTC,CASSSRQGSYNEQFF
TRBJ2-3,TRBV28,-,-,TGTGCCAGCAGAGTGAGGACAGATACGCAGTATTTT,CASRVRTDTQYF
TRBJ2-2,TRBV6-2/TRBV6-3,TRBD2,-,TGTGCCAGCAGTCGGACTAGCGGGAGGGCCAAGTCGGCCGGGGAGCTGTTTTTT,CASSRTSGRAKSAGELFF
TRBJ1-1,TRBV7-2,TRBD1,-,TGTGCCAGCAGCTCGCAGGGGGGGAACACTGAAGCTTTCTTT,CASSSQGGNTEAFF
TRBJ2-7,TRBV27,-,few,TGTGCCAGCAGTATCCGGGGGAGCGAGCAGTACTTC,CASSIRGSEQYF
TRBJ2-1,TRBV5-1,TRBD2,-,TGCGCCAGCAGCTTAGCTAGCGGGAATAGAGGCTACAATGAGCAGTTCTTC,CASSLASGNRGYNEQFF
TRBJ2-3,TRBV4-1,TRBD2,-,TGCGCCAGCAGCCAAGTCTGGGCGGGAGGGGGAGATACGCAGTATTTT,CASSQVWAGGGDTQYF
TRBJ2-7,TRBV6-5,-,-,TGTGCCAGCAGTAGCCGGGGATCCTACGAGCAGTACTTC,CASSSRGSYEQYF
TRBJ2-7,TRBV5-4,TRBD1,-,TGTGCCAGCAGCGGGGACAGGGCCTACGAGCAGTACTTC,CASSGDRAYEQYF
TRBJ2-3,TRBV9,TRBD2,-,TGTGCCAGCACCGGACTAGCGGGAGACACAGATACGCAGTATTTT,CASTGLAGDTDTQYF
TRBJ2-2,TRBV5-6,-,-,TGTGCCAGCAGCCCTGGGTCCGGTTTATCGGGGGAGCTGTTTTTT,CASSPGSGLSGELFF
TRBJ2-3,TRBV5-5,-,-,TGTGCCAGCAGCTTGGTTCTGGGGGCCTCAGATACGCAGTATTTT,CASSLVLGASDTQYF
TRBJ2-6,TRBV28,-,-,TGTGCCAGCAGTTTTAGGGGGTGGGACTCTGGGGCCAACGTCCTGACTTTC,CASSFRGWDSGANVLTF
TRBJ1-3,TRBV21-1,-,-,TGTGCCAGCAGATTACAGACAGGAAACACCATATATTTT,CASRLQTGNTIYF
TRBJ2-1,TRBV6-2/TRBV6-3,-,-,TGTGCCAGCAGCCCTCTGGGGGGAGGCTTTTACAATGAGCAGTTCTTC,CASSPLGGGFYNEQFF
TRBJ2-7,TRBV27,TRBD1,-,TGTGCCAGCAGTTCCCGGGACAGGGGACCCTTCTACGAGCAGTACTTC,CASSSRDRGPFYEQYF
TRBJ2-1,TRBV19,TRBD2,-,TGTGCCAGTAGTATGACGGGGGGCTCCTACAATGAGCAGTTCTTC,CASSMTGGSYNEQFF
TRBJ1-2,TRBV6-2/TRBV6-3,TRBD1,-,TGTGCCAGCAGCCCTAGGACAGGTCTTCTTTATGGCTACACCTTC,CASSPRTGLLYGYTF
TRBJ1-2,TRBV6-1,TRBD1,-,TGTGCCAGCAGTGAAGAGGGGGCAGGGAACTATGGCTACACCTTC,CASSEEGAGNYGYTF
TRBJ1-2,TRBV5-1,TRBD1,-,TGCGCCAGCAGCGCCAGACAGGGGGCGAACTATGGCTACACCTTC,CASSARQGANYGYTF
TRBJ2-7,TRBV19,TRBD1,-,TGTGCCAGTACTAACGGGACAGGGGTACCTCTCTCCTACGAGCAGTACTTC,CASTNGTGVPLSYEQYF
TRBJ1-4,TRBV9,TRBD1,once,TGTGCCAGCAGCCATGACAGGGGAACTAATGAAAAACTGTTTTTT,CASSHDRGTNEKLFF
TRBJ1-6,TRBV4-2,TRBD1,-,TGTGCCAGCAGCCAACAACCCACCGGGACAGGCTCCTATAATTCACCCCTCCACTTT,CASSQQPTGTGSYNSPLHF
TRBJ2-3,TRBV5-1,-,-,TGCGCCAGCAGCGCCTCAGGAGATACGCAGTATTTT,CASSASGDTQYF
TRBJ2-1,TRBV27,TRBD2,few,TGTGCCAGCAGGTTAAGCCTAGCGGGAGTTTTGCATGAGCAGTTCTTC,CASRLSLAGVLHEQFF
TRBJ2-5,TRBV6-5,-,-,TGTGCCAGCAGTTCGGGACTCTTACAAGAGACCCAGTACTTC,CASSSGLLQETQYF
TRBJ1-2,TRBV19,TRBD1,-,TGTGCCAGTGGCTTAGACAGGGGGCTCAATGGCTACACCTTC,CASGLDRGLNGYTF
TRBJ1-3,TRBV9,-,once,TGTGCCAGCAGCCTCCCCCCTGGGGGGGCTGGAAACACCATATATTTT,CASSLPPGGAGNTIYF
TRBJ2-1,TRBV24-1,-,-,TGTGCCACCAGTGATTTGGGAGGACGGGACTACAATGAGCAGTTCTTC,CATSDLGGRDYNEQFF
TRBJ2-1,TRBV28,-,-,TGTGCCAGCAGCGGGTCCTTAAACAATGAGCAGTTCTTC,CASSGSLNNEQFF
TRBJ2-7,TRBV4-2,-,few,TGTGCCAGCAGCCAAGATGGCTCGGGACTCGTCTACGAGCAGTACTTC,CASSQDGSGLVYEQYF
TRBJ2-2,TRBV19,TRBD2,few,TGTGCCAGTAGTATAGGTCTGCGGGAGGGCCGGTCCGGGGAGCTGTTTTTT,CASSIGLREGRSGELFF
TRBJ1-1,TRBV2,-,-,TGTGCCAGCAGAGCCCCGGGACAGAACACTGAAGCTTTCTTT,CASRAPGQNTEAFF